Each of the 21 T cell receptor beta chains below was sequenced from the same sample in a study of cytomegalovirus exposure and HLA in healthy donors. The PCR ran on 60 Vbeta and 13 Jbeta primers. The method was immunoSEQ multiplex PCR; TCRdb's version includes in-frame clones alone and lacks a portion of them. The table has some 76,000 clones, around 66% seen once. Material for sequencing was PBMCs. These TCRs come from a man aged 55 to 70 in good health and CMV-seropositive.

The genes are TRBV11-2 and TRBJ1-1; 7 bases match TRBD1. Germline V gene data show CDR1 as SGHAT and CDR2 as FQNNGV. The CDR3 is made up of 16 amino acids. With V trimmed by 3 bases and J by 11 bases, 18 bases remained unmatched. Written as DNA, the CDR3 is TGTGCCAGCAGCTTCTCTACGGGGGCCACAGGGGCGGACGCTTTCTTT. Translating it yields CASSFSTGATGADAFF.

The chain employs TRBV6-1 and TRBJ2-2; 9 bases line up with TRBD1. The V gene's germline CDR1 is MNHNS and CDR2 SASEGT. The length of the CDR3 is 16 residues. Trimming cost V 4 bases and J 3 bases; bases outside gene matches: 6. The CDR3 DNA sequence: TGTGCCAGCAGTGCCCTGACAGGGGGTTACACCGGGGAGCTGTTTTTT. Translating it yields CASSALTGGYTGELFF.

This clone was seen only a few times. The CDR3 bases are TGTGCCAGCAGTTTCTCCGACAGGGCTCTCGAGCAGTACTTC. Amino acid sequence: CASSFSDRALEQYF. The chain has TRBV27 and TRBJ2-7, with 7 bases identical to TRBD1. CDR1 is MNHEY and CDR2 is SMNVEV in the germline V gene (reference sequence). This CDR3 region has 14 residues. The V gene end was trimmed by 3 bases and the J gene end by 6 bases; junction bases not matched to a gene: 8.

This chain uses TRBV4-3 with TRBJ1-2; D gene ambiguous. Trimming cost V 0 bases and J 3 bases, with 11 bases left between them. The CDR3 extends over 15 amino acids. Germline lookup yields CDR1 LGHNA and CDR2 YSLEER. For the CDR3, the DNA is TGCGCCAGCAGCCAAGATCCCAGAGGATACTATGGCTACACCTTC. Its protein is CASSQDPRGYYGYTF.

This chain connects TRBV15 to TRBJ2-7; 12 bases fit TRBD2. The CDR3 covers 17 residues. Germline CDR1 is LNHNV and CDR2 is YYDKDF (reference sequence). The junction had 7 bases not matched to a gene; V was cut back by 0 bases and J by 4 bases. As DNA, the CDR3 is TGTGCCACCAGCAGAGATCGACTAGCGGGAGCCCGGTACGAGCAGTACTTC. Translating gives CATSRDRLAGARYEQYF.

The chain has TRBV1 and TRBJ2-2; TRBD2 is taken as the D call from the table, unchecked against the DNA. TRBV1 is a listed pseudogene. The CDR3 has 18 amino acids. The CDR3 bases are TGCACCAGCAGTGAACACACGTTAGGAGATGTCGACACCGGGGAGCTGTTTTTT. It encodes CTSSEHTLGDVDTGELFF.

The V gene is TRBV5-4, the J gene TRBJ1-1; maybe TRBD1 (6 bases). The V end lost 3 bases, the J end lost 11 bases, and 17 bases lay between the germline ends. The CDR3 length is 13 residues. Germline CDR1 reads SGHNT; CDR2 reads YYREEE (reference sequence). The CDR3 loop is CASSSSVAGQAFF. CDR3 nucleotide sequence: TGTGCCAGCAGCTCATCTGTGGCAGGACAGGCTTTCTTT.

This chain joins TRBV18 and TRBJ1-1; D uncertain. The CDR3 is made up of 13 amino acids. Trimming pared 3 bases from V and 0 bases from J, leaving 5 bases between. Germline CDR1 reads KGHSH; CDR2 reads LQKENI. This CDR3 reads CASSPQLNTEAFF. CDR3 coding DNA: TGTGCCAGCTCACCCCAGTTGAACACTGAAGCTTTCTTT.

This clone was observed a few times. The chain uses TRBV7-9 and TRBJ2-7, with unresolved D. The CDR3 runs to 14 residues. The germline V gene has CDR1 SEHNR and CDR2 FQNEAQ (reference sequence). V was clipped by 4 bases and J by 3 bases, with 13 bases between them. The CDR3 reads CASSSQRLLYEQYF. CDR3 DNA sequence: TGTGCCAGCAGCTCCCAGCGTCTTCTCTACGAGCAGTACTTC.

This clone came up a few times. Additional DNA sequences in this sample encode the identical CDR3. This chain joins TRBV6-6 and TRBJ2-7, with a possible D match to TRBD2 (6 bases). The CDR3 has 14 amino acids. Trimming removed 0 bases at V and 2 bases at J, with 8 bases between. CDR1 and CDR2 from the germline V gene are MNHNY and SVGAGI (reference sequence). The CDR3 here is CASSYSGGTYEQYF. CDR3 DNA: TGTGCCAGCAGTTACTCAGGAGGGACCTACGAGCAGTACTTC.

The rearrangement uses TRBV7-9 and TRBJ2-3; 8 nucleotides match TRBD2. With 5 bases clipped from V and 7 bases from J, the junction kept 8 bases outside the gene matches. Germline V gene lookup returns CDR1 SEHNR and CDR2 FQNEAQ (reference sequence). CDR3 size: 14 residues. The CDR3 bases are TGTGCCAGCAGCCCCAGCGGGGGATCCTATACGCAGTATTTT. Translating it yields CASSPSGGSYTQYF. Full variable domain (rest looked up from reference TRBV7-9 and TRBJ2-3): DTGVSQNPRHKITKRGQNVTFRCDPISEHNRLYWYRQTLGQGPEFLTYFQNEAQLEKSRLLSDRFSAERPKGSFSTLEIQRTEQGDSAMYLCASSPSGGSYTQYFGPGTRLTVL.

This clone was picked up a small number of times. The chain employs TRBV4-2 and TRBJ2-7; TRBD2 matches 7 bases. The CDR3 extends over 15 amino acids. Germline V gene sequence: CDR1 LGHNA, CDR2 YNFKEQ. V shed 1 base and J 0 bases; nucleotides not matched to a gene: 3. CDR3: CASSQAAGTSYEQYF. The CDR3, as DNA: TGTGCCAGCAGCCAAGCAGCGGGGACCTCCTACGAGCAGTACTTC.

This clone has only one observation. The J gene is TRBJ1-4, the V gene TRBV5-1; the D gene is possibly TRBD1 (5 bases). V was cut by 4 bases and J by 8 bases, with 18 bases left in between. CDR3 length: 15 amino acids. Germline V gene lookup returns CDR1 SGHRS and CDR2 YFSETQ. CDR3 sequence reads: CASSGSGQDGEKLFF. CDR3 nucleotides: TGCGCCAGCAGCGGATCAGGGCAGGATGGGGAAAAACTGTTTTTT.

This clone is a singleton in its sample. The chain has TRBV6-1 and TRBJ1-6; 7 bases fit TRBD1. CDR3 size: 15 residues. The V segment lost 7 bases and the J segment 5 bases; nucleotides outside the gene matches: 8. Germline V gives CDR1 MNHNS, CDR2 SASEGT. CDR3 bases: TGTGCCAGCAAAGAGGGCGACAGGGATAATTCACCCCTCCACTTT. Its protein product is CASKEGDRDNSPLHF.

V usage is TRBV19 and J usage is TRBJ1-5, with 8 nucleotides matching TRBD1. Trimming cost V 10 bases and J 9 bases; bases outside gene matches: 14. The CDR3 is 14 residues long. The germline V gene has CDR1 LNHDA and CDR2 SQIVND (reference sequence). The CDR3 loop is CATKDRGREVPQHF. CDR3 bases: TGTGCCACCAAAGACAGGGGTCGGGAGGTGCCCCAGCATTTT.

The CDR3: CASSPQWNTGELFF. In DNA, the CDR3 is TGTGCCAGCAGCCCCCAATGGAACACCGGGGAGCTGTTTTTT. The chain uses TRBV11-3 and TRBJ2-2; no clear D. Germline CDR1 SGHNT, CDR2 YENEEA. With 5 bases removed from V and 1 base from J, the gap between germline ends came to 8 bases. This CDR3 is built from 14 residues.

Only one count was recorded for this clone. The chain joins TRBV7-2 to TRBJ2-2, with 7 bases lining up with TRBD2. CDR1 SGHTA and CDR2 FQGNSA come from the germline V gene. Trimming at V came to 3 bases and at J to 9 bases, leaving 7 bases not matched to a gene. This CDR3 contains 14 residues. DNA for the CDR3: TGTGCCAGCAGCTTGGGAGGGCCTACCCGGGAGCTGTTTTTT. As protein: CASSLGGPTRELFF.

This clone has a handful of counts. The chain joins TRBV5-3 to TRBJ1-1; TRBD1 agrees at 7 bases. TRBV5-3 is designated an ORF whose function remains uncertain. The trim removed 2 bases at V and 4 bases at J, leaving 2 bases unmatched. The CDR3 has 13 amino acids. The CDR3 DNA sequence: TGTGCCAGAAGCTTCACAGGGGTCACTGAAGCTTTCTTT. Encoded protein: CARSFTGVTEAFF.

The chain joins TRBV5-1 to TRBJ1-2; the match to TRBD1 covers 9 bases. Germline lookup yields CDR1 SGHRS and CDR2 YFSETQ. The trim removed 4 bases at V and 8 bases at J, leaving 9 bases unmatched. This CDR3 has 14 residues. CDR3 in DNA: TGCGCCAGCAGCCCCCAGGGACAGGGTACGGGCTACACCTTC. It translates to CASSPQGQGTGYTF.

CDR3 protein: CATSRLAGGNEQFF. The CDR3 nucleotides read TGTGCCACAAGCAGACTAGCGGGGGGGAATGAGCAGTTCTTC. This chain uses TRBV19 with TRBJ2-1; TRBD2 matches 14 bases. V was clipped by 10 bases and J by 7 bases; unmatched bases: 6. Germline CDR1 reads LNHDA; CDR2 reads SQIVND (reference sequence). The CDR3 loop spans 14 amino acids. Full variable domain (rest looked up from reference TRBV19 and TRBJ2-1): DGGITQSPKYLFRKEGQNVTLSCEQNLNHDAMYWYRQDPGQGLRLIYYSQIVNDFQKGDIAEGYSVSREKKESFPLTVTSAQKNPTAFYLCATSRLAGGNEQFFGPGTRLTVL.

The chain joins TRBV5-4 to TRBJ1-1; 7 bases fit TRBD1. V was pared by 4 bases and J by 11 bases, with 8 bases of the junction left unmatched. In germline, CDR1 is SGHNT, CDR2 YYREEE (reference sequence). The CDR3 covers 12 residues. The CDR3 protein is CASSIEGARAFF. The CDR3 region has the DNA TGTGCCAGCAGCATCGAGGGGGCGAGGGCTTTCTTT.